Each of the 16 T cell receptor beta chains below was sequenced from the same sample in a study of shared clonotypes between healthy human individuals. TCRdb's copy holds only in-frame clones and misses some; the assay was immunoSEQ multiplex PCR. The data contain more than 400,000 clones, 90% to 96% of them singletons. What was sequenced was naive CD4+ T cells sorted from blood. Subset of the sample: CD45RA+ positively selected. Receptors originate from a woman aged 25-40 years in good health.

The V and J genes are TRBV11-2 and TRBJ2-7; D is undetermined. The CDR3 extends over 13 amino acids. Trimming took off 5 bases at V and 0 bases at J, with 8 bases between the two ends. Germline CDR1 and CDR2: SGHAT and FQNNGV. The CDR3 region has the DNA TGTGCCAGCAGCCTTGACTCCTCCTACGAGCAGTACTTC. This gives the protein CASSLDSSYEQYF.

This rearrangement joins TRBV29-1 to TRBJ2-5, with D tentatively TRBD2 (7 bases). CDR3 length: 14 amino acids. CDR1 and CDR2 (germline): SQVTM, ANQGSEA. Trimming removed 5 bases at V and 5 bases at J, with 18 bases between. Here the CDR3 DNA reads TGCAGCGTTAACCAAGGGGGGGCTGGGGAGACCCAGTACTTC. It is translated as CSVNQGGAGETQYF.

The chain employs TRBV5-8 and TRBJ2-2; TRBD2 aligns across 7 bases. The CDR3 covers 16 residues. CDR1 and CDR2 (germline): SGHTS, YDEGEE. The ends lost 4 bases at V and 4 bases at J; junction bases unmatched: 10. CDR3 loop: CASSPGEGVATGELFF. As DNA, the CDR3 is TGTGCCAGCAGCCCCGGGGAGGGAGTTGCCACCGGGGAGCTGTTTTTT.

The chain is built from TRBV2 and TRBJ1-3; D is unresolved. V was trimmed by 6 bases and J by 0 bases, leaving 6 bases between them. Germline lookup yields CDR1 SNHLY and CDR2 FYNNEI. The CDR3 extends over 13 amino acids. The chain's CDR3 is CASRLISGNTIYF. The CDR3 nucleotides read TGTGCCAGCAGGTTAATCTCTGGAAACACCATATATTTT. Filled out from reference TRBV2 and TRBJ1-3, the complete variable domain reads EPEVTQTPSHQVTQMGQEVILRCVPISNHLYFYWYRQILGQKVEFLVSFYNNEISEKSEIFDDQFSVERPDGSNFTLKIRSTKLEDSAMYFCASRLISGNTIYFGEGSWLTVV.

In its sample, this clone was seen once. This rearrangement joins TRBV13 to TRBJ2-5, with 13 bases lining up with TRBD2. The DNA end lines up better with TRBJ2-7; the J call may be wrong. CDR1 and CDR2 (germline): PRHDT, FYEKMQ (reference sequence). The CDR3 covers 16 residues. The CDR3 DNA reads TGTGCCAGCAGCTTAGGGGGGACTAGCGGGACCTACGAGCAGTACTTC. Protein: CASSLGGTSGTYEQYF.

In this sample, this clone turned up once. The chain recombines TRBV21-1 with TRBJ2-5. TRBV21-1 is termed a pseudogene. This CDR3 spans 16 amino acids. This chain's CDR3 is CASSKCQGTFQETQYF. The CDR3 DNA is TGTGCCAGCAGCAAGTGCCAGGGGACTTTCCAAGAGACCCAGTACTTC.

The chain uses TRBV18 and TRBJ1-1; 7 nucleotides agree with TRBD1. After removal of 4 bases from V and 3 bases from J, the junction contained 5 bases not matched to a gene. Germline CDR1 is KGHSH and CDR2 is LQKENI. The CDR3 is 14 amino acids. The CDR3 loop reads CASSRGQGDTEAFF. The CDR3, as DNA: TGTGCCAGCTCACGGGGTCAGGGGGACACTGAAGCTTTCTTT.

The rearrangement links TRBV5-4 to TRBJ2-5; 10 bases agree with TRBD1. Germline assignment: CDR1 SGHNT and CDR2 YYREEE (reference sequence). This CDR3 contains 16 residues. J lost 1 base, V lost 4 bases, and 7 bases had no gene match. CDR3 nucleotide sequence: TGTGCCAGCAGCCGTTTGGGACAGGGGATCCAAGAGACCCAGTACTTC. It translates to CASSRLGQGIQETQYF.

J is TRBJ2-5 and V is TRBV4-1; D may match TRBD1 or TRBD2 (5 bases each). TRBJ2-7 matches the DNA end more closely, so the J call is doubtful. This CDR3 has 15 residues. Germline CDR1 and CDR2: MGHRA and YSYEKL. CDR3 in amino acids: CASSHGTVRSYEQYF. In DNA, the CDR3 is TGCGCCAGCAGCCATGGGACGGTCAGGTCCTACGAGCAGTACTTC.

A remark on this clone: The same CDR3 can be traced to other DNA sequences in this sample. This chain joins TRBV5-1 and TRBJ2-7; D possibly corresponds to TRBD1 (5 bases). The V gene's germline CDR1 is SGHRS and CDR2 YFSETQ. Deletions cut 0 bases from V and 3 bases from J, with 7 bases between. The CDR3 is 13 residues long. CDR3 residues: CASSLDRSYEQYF. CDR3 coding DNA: TGCGCCAGCAGCTTGGACAGGAGCTACGAGCAGTACTTC. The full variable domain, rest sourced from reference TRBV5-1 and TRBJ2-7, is KAGVTQTPRYLIKTRGQQVTLSCSPISGHRSVSWYQQTPGQGLQFLFEYFSETQRNKGNFPGRFSGRQFSNSRSEMNVSTLELGDSALYLCASSLDRSYEQYFGPGTRLTVT.

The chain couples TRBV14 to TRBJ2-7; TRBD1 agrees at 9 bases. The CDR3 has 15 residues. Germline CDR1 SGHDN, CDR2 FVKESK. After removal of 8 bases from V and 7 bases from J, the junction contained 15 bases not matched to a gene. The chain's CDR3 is CASVGGHRGRKEQYF. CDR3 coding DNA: TGTGCCAGCGTAGGGGGTCACAGGGGGCGGAAGGAGCAGTACTTC.

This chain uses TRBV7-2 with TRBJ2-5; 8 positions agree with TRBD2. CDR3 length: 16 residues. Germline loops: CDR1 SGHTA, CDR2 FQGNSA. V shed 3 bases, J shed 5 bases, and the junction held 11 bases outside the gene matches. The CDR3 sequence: CASSFLTGGPGETQYF. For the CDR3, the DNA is TGTGCCAGCAGCTTCTTGACGGGAGGGCCAGGGGAGACCCAGTACTTC.

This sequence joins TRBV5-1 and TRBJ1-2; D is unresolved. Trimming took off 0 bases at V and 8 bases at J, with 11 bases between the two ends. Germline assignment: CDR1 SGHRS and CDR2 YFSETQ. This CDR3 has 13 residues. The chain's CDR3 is CASSLAGKGGYTF. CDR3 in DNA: TGCGCCAGCAGCTTGGCCGGCAAAGGGGGCTACACCTTC.

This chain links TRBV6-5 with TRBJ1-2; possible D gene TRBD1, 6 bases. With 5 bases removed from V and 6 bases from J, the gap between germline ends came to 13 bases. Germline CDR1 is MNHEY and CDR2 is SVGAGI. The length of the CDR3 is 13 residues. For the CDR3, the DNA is TGTGCCAGCAGTCGTGACAGGAACCATGGCTACACCTTC. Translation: CASSRDRNHGYTF.

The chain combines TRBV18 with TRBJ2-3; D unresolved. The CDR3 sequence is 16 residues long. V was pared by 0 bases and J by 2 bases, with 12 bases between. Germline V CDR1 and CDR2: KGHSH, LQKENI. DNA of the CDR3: TGTGCCAGCTCACCACCGTCACAGACACTCACAGATACGCAGTATTTT. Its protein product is CASSPPSQTLTDTQYF.

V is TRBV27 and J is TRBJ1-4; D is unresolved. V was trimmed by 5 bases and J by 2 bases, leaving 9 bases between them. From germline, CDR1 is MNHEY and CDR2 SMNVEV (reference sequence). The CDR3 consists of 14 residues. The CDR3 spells CASSKHGTNEKLFF. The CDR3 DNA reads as TGTGCCAGCAGTAAGCACGGGACTAATGAAAAACTGTTTTTT.